The 10 T cell receptor beta chains below come from one sample, sequenced in a study of yellow fever vaccine responses in identical twins. TCRdb independently ran MiXCR on the RT-PCR reads; one entry per CDR3 protein. The sample comprises 2,000 to 2,500 distinct CDR3 sequences, 77% of which are singletons, and approximately 12% rests with the top ten. Material: T cells from blood (PBMCs), unsorted or a sorted subset (not recorded which), obtained before or after yellow fever vaccination (not recorded which). These receptors came from a woman aged 18-29 years who received the yellow fever vaccine.

The V gene is TRBV4-3, the J gene TRBJ2-7, with 16 bases lining up with TRBD2. This CDR3 has 15 residues. V was clipped by 4 bases and J by 7 bases; unmatched bases: 4. CDR1 is LGHNA, CDR2 YSLEER, per germline. In DNA, the CDR3 is TGCGCCAGCAGCCCGGGACTAGCGGGAGGGCGGGAGCAGTACTTC. Encoded protein: CASSPGLAGGREQYF.

The V call is TRBV11-1, the J call TRBJ2-7; TRBD1 is a possible D gene (5 bases). Trimming took off 5 bases at V and 3 bases at J, with 20 bases between the two ends. CDR1 is SGHAT and CDR2 is FQDESV in the germline V gene (reference sequence). This CDR3 is 16 amino acids long. This chain's CDR3 is CASSDPNRLIRYEQYF. CDR3 coding DNA: TGTGCCAGCAGCGACCCGAACAGGTTGATTCGCTACGAGCAGTACTTC.

This chain connects TRBV4-3 to TRBJ2-2; D might be TRBD1 (6 bases). Germline CDR1 is LGHNA and CDR2 is YSLEER. The V end was cut by 0 bases, the J end by 6 bases, with 11 bases between. The CDR3 length is 15 residues. CDR3 nucleotides: TGCGCCAGCAGCCAAGATCGCCCAGGGGCCGGGGAGCTGTTTTTT. Translated, it gives CASSQDRPGAGELFF.

The chain couples TRBV11-3 to TRBJ2-5; no clear D gene. The germline V gene has CDR1 SGHNT and CDR2 YENEEA. This CDR3 is 14 amino acids long. The V gene lost 6 bases and the J gene lost 2 bases, with 13 bases spanning the gap. The CDR3 bases are TGTGCCAGCAGTCGACCGATCGGGCAAGAGACCCAGTACTTC. It yields the protein CASSRPIGQETQYF.

The chain combines TRBV2 with TRBJ1-2; D remains unclear. V was pared by 4 bases and J by 3 bases, with 12 bases between. The CDR3 has 14 amino acids. Looked up from germline, CDR1 is SNHLY and CDR2 is FYNNEI. In DNA form, the CDR3 reads TGTGCCAGCAGTGTTTATCGGACTGACTATGGCTACACCTTC. Its translation is CASSVYRTDYGYTF.

This clonotype was counted between two and nine times. V usage is TRBV29-1 and J usage is TRBJ2-1, with a tentative D call TRBD2 (6 bases). Trimming cost V 5 bases and J 4 bases, with 27 bases left between them. The CDR3 totals 18 residues. The germline V gene encodes CDR1 SQVTM and CDR2 ANQGSEA. The CDR3 protein is CSVFLTVGRDRWYNEQFF. The CDR3 DNA sequence: TGCAGCGTTTTTCTTACTGTCGGGCGGGATAGGTGGTACAATGAGCAGTTCTTC.

The gene calls are TRBV9 and TRBJ2-3; D not certain. V was trimmed by 4 bases and J by 2 bases, leaving 8 bases between them. CDR1 is SGDLS, CDR2 YYNGEE, per germline. The CDR3 has 13 amino acids. CDR3 coding DNA: TGTGCCAGCAGCTCCTGGGCCACAGATACGCAGTATTTT. Translating it yields CASSSWATDTQYF.

This chain uses TRBV24-1 with TRBJ2-1; TRBD1 aligns across 7 bases. The V gene end was trimmed by 6 bases and the J gene end by 2 bases; junction bases not matched to a gene: 9. The CDR3 covers 16 residues. Germline values: CDR1 KGHDR, CDR2 SFDVKD. The CDR3 sequence: CATSQVGTGAYNEQFF. The CDR3 bases are TGTGCCACCAGTCAGGTCGGTACAGGGGCCTACAATGAGCAGTTCTTC.

This chain connects TRBV4-2 to TRBJ2-7; D remains ambiguous. V shed 3 bases and J shed 0 bases, with 15 bases lying between them. This CDR3 comprises 16 residues. CDR1 is LGHNA and CDR2 is YNFKEQ in the germline V gene. The CDR3 DNA follows: TGTGCCAGCAGCCAGTACCCCTGGGAATCCTCCTACGAGCAGTACTTC. It encodes CASSQYPWESSYEQYF.

This clonotype came up a few times. The chain uses TRBV24-1 and TRBJ1-5; maybe TRBD1 (5 bases). The V gene's germline CDR1 is KGHDR and CDR2 SFDVKD. The CDR3 spans 16 residues. The V end was cut by 9 bases, the J end by 0 bases, with 17 bases between. Here the CDR3 reads CATAIDSQHSNQPQHF. The CDR3 coding sequence is TGTGCCACCGCTATAGACAGCCAGCATAGCAATCAGCCCCAGCATTTT.